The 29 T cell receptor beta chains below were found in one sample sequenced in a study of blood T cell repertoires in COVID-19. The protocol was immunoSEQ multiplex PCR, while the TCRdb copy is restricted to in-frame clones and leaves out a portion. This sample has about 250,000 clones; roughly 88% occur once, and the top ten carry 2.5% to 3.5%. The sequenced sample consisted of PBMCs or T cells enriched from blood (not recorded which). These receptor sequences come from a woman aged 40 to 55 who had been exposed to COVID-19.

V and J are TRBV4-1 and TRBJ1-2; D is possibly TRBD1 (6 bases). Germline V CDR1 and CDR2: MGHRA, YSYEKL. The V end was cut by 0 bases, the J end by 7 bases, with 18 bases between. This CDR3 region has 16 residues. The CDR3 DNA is TGCGCCAGCAGCCAAGATACCGACAGGACACCGTTTGGCTACACCTTC. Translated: CASSQDTDRTPFGYTF.

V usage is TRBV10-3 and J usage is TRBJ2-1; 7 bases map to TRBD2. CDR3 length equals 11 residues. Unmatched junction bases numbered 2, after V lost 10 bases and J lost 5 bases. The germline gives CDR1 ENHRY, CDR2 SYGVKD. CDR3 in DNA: TGTGCCAGTGGACTAGACAATGAGCAGTTCTTC. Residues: CASGLDNEQFF.

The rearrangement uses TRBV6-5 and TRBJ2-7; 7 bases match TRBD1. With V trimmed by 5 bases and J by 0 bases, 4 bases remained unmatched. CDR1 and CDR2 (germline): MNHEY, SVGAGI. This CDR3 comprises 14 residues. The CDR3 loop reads CASSLDRVSYEQYF. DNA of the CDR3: TGTGCCAGCAGTCTCGACAGGGTCTCCTACGAGCAGTACTTC.

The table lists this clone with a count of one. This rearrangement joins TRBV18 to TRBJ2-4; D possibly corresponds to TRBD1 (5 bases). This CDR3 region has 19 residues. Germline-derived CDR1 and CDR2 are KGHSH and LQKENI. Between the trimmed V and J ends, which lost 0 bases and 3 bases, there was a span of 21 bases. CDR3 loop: CASSPPNQGGLVGKNIQYF. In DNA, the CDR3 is TGTGCCAGCTCACCACCGAACCAGGGCGGCTTAGTCGGCAAAAACATTCAGTACTTC.

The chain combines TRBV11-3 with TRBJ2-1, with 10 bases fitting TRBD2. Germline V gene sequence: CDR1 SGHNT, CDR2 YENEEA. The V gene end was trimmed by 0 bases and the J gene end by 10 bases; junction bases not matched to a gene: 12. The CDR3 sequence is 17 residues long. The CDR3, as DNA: TGTGCCAGCAGCTTAGATCCCCTAGCGGGAGTGGACGGGGAGCAGTTCTTC. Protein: CASSLDPLAGVDGEQFF. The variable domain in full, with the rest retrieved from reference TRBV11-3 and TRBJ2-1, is EAGVVQSPRYKIIEKKQPVAFWCNPISGHNTLYWYLQNLGQGPELLIRYENEEAVDDSQLPKDRFSAERLKGVDSTLKIQPAELGDSAVYLCASSLDPLAGVDGEQFFGPGTRLTVL.

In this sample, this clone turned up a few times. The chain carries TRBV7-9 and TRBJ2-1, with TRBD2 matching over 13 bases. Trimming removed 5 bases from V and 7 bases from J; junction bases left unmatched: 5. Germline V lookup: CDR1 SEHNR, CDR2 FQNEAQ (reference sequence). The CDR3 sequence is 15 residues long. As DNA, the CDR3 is TGTGCCAGCAGCCCGTGGACTAGCGGGGGAAATGAGCAGTTCTTC. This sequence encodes CASSPWTSGGNEQFF.

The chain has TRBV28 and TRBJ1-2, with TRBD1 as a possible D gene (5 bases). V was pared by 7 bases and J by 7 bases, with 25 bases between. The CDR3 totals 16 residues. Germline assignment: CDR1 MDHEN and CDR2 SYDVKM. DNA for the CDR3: TGTGCCAGCAATGTAATAAAGGAGGGACTCCTTTTTGGCTACACCTTC. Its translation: CASNVIKEGLLFGYTF.

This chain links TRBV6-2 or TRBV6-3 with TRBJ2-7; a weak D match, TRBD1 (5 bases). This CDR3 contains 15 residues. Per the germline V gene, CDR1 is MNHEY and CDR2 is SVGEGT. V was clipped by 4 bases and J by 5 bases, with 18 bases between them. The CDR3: CASSFLQAVRDEQYV. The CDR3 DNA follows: TGTGCCAGCAGTTTCTTACAGGCCGTTCGGGACGAGCAGTACGTC.

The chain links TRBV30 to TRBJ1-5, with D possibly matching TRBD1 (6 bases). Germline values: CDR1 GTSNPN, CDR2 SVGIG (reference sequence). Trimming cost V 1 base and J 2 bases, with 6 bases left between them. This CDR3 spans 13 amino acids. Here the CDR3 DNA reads TGTGCCTGGAGTGGGGGGCGCAATCAGCCCCAGCATTTT. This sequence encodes CAWSGGRNQPQHF.

CDR3 sequence reads: CASSISFGLRGTEAFF. Here the CDR3 DNA reads TGTGCCAGTAGTATAAGTTTCGGACTTAGGGGGACTGAAGCTTTCTTT. This sequence joins TRBV19 and TRBJ1-1; TRBD1 is a possible D gene (6 bases). The germline V gene has CDR1 LNHDA and CDR2 SQIVND (reference sequence). The V end lost 2 bases, the J end lost 5 bases, and 18 bases lay between the germline ends. The CDR3 sequence is 16 residues long.

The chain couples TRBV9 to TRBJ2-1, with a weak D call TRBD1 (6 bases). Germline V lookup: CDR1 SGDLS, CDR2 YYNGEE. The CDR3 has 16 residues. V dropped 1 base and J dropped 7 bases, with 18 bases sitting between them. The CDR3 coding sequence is TGTGCCAGCAGCGTACCCCCCGAGGCAGGGACAAATGAGCAGTTCTTC. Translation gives CASSVPPEAGTNEQFF.

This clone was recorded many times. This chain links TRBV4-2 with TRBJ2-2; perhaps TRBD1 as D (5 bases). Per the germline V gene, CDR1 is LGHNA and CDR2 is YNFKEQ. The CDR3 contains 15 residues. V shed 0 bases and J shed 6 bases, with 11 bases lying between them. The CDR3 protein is CASSQEEGAPGELFF. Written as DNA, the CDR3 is TGTGCCAGCAGCCAAGAGGAAGGGGCTCCCGGGGAGCTGTTTTTT.

In DNA, the CDR3 is TGTGCCAGCAGCTTAAGAGGGGGCTGGGGAAACATTCAGTACTTC. Residues: CASSLRGGWGNIQYF. The chain is built from TRBV7-3 and TRBJ2-4, with 7 positions matching TRBD1. The germline CDR1 and CDR2 sequences are SGHTA and FQGTGA. This CDR3 is 15 amino acids long. Losses at the gene ends were 1 base for V and 6 bases for J; bases not matched to a gene: 6.

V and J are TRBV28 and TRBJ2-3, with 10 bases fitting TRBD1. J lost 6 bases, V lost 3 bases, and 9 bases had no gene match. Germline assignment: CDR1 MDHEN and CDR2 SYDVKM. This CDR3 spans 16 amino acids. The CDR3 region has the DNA TGTGCCAGCAGTTTGCAGGGACAGGGGCTCGTGGATACGCAGTATTTT. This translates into CASSLQGQGLVDTQYF.

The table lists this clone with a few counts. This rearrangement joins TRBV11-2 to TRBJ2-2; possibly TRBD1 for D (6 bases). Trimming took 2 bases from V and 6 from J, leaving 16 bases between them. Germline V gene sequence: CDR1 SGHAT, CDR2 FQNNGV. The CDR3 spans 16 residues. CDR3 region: CASSLHLEQGAGELFF. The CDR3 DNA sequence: TGTGCCAGCAGCTTACATCTTGAACAGGGTGCCGGGGAGCTGTTTTTT.

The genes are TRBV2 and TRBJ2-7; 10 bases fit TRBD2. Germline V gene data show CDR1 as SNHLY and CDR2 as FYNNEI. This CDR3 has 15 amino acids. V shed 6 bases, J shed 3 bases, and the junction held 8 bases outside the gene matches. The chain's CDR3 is CASRDTGTSVYEQYV. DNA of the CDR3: TGTGCCAGCAGAGATACCGGGACTAGCGTCTACGAGCAGTACGTC.

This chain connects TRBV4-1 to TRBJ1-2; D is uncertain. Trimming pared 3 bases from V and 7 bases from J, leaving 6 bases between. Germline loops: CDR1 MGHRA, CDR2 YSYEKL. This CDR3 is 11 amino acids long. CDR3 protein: CASSHQAGYTF. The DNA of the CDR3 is TGCGCCAGCAGCCATCAGGCTGGCTACACCTTC.

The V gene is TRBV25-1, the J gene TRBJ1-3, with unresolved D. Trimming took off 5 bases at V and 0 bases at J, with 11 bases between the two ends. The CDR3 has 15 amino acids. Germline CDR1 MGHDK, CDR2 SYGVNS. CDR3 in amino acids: CASSIHGGSGNTIYF. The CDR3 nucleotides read TGTGCCAGCAGTATCCACGGCGGCTCTGGAAACACCATATATTTT. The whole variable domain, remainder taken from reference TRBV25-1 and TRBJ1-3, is EADIYQTPRYLVIGTGKKITLECSQTMGHDKMYWYQQDPGMELHLIHYSYGVNSTEKGDLSSESTVSRIRTEHFPLTLESARPSHTSQYLCASSIHGGSGNTIYFGEGSWLTVV.

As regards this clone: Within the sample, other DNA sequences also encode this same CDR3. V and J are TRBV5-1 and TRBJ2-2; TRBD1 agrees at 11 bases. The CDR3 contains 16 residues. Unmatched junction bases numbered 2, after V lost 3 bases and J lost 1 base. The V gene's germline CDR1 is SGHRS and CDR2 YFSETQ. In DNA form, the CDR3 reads TGCGCCAGCAGCTCGGACAGGGGGCTGAACACCGGGGAGCTGTTTTTT. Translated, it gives CASSSDRGLNTGELFF.

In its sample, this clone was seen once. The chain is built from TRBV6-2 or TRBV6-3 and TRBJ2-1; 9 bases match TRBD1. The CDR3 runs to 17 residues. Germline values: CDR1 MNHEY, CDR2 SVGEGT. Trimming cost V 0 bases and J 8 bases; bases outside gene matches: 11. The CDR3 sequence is CASSYSGQGMPGYEQFF. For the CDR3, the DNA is TGTGCCAGCAGTTACTCCGGACAGGGGATGCCCGGCTATGAGCAGTTCTTC.

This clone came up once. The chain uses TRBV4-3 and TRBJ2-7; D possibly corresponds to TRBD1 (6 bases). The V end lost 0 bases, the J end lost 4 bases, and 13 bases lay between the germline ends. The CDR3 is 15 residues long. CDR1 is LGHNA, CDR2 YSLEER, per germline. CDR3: CASSQDLYRAYEQYF. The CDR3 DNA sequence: TGCGCCAGCAGCCAAGATCTCTACAGGGCTTACGAGCAGTACTTC.

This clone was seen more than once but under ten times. The CDR3 here is CASSPLSGRMLYNEQFF. In DNA form, the CDR3 reads TGTGCCAGCAGCCCGCTTTCAGGTAGAATGCTATACAATGAGCAGTTCTTC. This chain links TRBV14 with TRBJ2-1; D call uncertain. The V gene lost 4 bases and the J gene lost 4 bases, with 20 bases spanning the gap. The CDR3 sequence is 17 residues long. The germline gives CDR1 SGHDN, CDR2 FVKESK.

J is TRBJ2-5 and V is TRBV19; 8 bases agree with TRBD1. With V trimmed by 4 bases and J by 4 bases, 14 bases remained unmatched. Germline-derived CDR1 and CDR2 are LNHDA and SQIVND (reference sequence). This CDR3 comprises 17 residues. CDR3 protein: CASSTKTSGGVGETQYF. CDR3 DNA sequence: TGTGCCAGTAGTACAAAAACCTCAGGGGGCGTTGGAGAGACCCAGTACTTC.

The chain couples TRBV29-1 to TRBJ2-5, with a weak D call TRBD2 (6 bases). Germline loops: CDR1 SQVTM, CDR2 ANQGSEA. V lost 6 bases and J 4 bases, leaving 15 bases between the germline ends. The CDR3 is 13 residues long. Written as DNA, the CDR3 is TGCAGCGTGTCGTCCGGGGGTGGAGAGACCCAGTACTTC. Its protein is CSVSSGGGETQYF.

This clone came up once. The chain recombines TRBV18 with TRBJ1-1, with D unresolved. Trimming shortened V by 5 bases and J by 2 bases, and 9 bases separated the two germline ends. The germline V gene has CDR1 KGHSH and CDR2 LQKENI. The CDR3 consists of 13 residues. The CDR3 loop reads CASSFSGNTEAFF. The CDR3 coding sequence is TGTGCCAGCTCATTTTCAGGTAACACTGAAGCTTTCTTT. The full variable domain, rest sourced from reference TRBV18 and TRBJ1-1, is NAGVMQNPRHLVRRRGQEARLRCSPMKGHSHVYWYRQLPEEGLKFMVYLQKENIIDESGMPKERFSAEFPKEGPSILRIQQVVRGDSAAYFCASSFSGNTEAFFGQGTRLTVV.

For the CDR3, the DNA is TGTGCCAGCAGCTTAGGGACAAACACTGAAGCTTTCTTT. Amino acid sequence: CASSLGTNTEAFF. V and J are TRBV7-3 and TRBJ1-1, with D possibly matching TRBD1 (6 bases). The germline gives CDR1 SGHTA, CDR2 FQGTGA. The CDR3 totals 13 residues. The V end lost 2 bases, the J end lost 2 bases, and 6 bases lay between the germline ends.

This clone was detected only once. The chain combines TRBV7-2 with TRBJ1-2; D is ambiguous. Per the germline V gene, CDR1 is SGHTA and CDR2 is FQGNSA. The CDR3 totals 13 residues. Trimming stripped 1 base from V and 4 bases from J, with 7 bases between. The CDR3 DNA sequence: TGTGCCAGCAGCTTAGGCGGGAGCTATGGCTACACCTTC. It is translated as CASSLGGSYGYTF. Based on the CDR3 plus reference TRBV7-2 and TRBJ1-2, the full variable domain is GAGVSQSPSNKVTEKGKDVELRCDPISGHTALYWYRQSLGQGLEFLIYFQGNSAPDKSGLPSDRFSAERTGGSVSTLTIQRTQQEDSAVYLCASSLGGSYGYTFGSGTRLTVV.

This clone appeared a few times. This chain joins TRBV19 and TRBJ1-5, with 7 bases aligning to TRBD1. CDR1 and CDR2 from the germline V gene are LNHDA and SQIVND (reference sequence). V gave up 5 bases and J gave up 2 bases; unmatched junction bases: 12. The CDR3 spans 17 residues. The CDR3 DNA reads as TGTGCCAGTAGTCCAGGGGGACACATGGCCCGCAATCAGCCCCAGCATTTT. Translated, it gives CASSPGGHMARNQPQHF.

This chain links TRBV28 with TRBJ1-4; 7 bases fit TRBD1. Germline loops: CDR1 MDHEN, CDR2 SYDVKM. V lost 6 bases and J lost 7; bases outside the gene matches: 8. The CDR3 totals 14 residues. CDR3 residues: CASRNRDSREKLFF. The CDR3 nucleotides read TGTGCCAGCAGAAACCGGGACAGTCGTGAAAAACTGTTTTTT.